These 5 T cell receptor beta chains originate from one sample sequenced in a study of T cells after yellow fever vaccination. TCRdb ran MiXCR on the 5' RACE reads and lists one entry per CDR3 protein. The sample yields 450,000 to 650,000 distinct CDR3 sequences, just over 20% seen once. The sample consisted of PBMCs, taken approximately 20 days after the first yellow fever vaccination. These receptors were taken from a man between 18 and 29 years old who received the YFV17D yellow fever vaccine.

This clonotype was picked up a small number of times. The chain has TRBV9 and TRBJ1-4, with 8 bases aligning to TRBD1. The junction had 10 bases not matched to a gene; V was cut back by 4 bases and J by 8 bases. The germline gives CDR1 SGDLS, CDR2 YYNGEE. The CDR3 totals 15 residues. The CDR3 loop reads CASSSTGTGYEKLFF. CDR3 DNA sequence: TGTGCCAGCAGCTCAACCGGGACAGGATACGAAAAACTGTTTTTT.

The chain recombines TRBV20-1 with TRBJ2-5; 7 positions match TRBD2. The CDR3 totals 14 residues. Germline CDR1 is DFQATT and CDR2 is SNEGSKA (reference sequence). The V and J ends lost 5 bases and 5 bases, in that order; junction bases with no gene match: 11. The CDR3 DNA reads as TGCAGTGCTGGAGGGCAGCGGGGAAGGGAGACCCAGTACTTC. This encodes CSAGGQRGRETQYF.

This sequence joins TRBV9 and TRBJ2-2, with a weak D call TRBD2 (5 bases). Trimming left V 4 bases short and J 7 bases short, with 17 bases between. This CDR3 is 15 amino acids long. Germline lookup yields CDR1 SGDLS and CDR2 YYNGEE. The CDR3 is CASSPGTDLGGELFF. CDR3 nucleotide sequence: TGTGCCAGCAGCCCAGGAACGGACTTAGGCGGGGAGCTGTTTTTT.

The genes are TRBV5-1 and TRBJ1-4; possible D gene TRBD1, 6 bases. V was clipped by 5 bases and J by 8 bases, with 16 bases between them. CDR1 SGHRS and CDR2 YFSETQ come from the germline V gene. There are 14 residues in the CDR3. Here the CDR3 reads CASRIGQGNEKLFF. Written as DNA, the CDR3 is TGCGCCAGCAGGATCGGGCAGGGGAACGAAAAACTGTTTTTT. The full variable domain, rest sourced from reference TRBV5-1 and TRBJ1-4, is KAGVTQTPRYLIKTRGQQVTLSCSPISGHRSVSWYQQTPGQGLQFLFEYFSETQRNKGNFPGRFSGRQFSNSRSEMNVSTLELGDSALYLCASRIGQGNEKLFFGSGTQLSVL.

This clonotype came up many times. This chain joins TRBV7-2 and TRBJ2-3, with 7 bases that match TRBD2. Losses at the gene ends were 7 bases for V and 1 base for J; bases not matched to a gene: 11. The CDR3 length is 16 residues. CDR1 is SGHTA and CDR2 is FQGNSA in the germline V gene. In DNA form, the CDR3 reads TGTGCCAGCAACAAAGTGAGCGGGGTTGGCACAGATACGCAGTATTTT. Its translation: CASNKVSGVGTDTQYF.